This T cell receptor beta chain was identified during a study of blood T cell repertoires in COVID-19. Study details: Collection of acute and convalescent COVID-19 samples took place in the United States, Italy and Spain. T cells, B-cell-depleted T cells, or PBMCs supplied cDNA or gDNA.

Looked up from germline, CDR1 is SGHTA and CDR2 is FQGNSA. The ends lost 6 bases at V and 4 bases at J; junction bases unmatched: 6. This CDR3 is 16 amino acids long. Per the study methods: Estimates of nucleated cell counts were drawn from the amplification of reference gene primers. The table came from immunoSEQ multiplex PCR; TCRdb's copy has only in-frame clones and leaves some out. V and J calls and clone size are as listed in that table; D and trimming were resolved from the DNA. The sample contains 130,000 to 150,000 clones, 80% to 85% of which appear only once. Sample: PBMCs or T cells enriched from blood (not recorded which). This sequence was found in a man aged 35 to 55 with acute COVID-19. J is TRBJ2-1 and V is TRBV7-2; 13 positions agree with TRBD2. The DNA of the CDR3 is TGTGCCAGCAGTCGGGGACTAGCGGGATCTTACAATGAGCAGTTCTTC. Its translation: CASSRGLAGSYNEQFF.